This T cell receptor beta chain is drawn from a study of blood T cells in healthy people across ages. The study's findings and limits: When set beside aged donors, long-lived donors presented more naive CD4+ cells and higher diversity.

On this clonotype: The antigen is unknown.

A sample-barcoded 5' primer and a J-beta primer mix were used in a second PCR of roughly 6 to 12 cycles. TCRdb re-called the 5' RACE reads with MiXCR, one entry per CDR3 protein. Altogether 850,000 to 1,100,000 distinct CDR3 sequences are present, less than 45% being singletons, with the ten largest covering around 14%. Each donor supplied approximately 10 milliliters of peripheral blood. This CDR3 region has 16 residues. V lost 4 bases and J lost 0, with 15 bases in between. Germline-derived CDR1 and CDR2 are MNHEY and SMNVEV (reference sequence). The sequenced sample consisted of blood. This chain joins TRBV27 and TRBJ1-1; tentatively, D is TRBD1 (5 bases). This TCR was recovered from a man between 18 and 35 years old in good health. CDR3 coding DNA: TGTGCCAGCAGTTCTTACGTGAGGGGACTGAACACTGAAGCTTTCTTT. It yields the protein CASSSYVRGLNTEAFF.